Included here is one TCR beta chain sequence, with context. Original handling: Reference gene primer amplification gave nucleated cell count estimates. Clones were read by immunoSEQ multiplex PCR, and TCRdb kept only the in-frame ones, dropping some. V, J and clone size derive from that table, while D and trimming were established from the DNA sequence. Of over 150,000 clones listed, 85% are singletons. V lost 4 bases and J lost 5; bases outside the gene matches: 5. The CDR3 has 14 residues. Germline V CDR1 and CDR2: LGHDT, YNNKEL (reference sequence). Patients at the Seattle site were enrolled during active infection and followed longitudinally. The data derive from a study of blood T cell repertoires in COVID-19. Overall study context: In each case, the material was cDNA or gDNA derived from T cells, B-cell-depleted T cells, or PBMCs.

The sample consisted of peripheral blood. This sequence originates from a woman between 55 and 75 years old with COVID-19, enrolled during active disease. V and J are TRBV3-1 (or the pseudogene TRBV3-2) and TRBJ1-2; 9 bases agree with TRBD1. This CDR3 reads CASSLSGQGYGYTF. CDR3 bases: TGTGCCAGCAGCCTAAGCGGACAGGGGTATGGCTACACCTTC.